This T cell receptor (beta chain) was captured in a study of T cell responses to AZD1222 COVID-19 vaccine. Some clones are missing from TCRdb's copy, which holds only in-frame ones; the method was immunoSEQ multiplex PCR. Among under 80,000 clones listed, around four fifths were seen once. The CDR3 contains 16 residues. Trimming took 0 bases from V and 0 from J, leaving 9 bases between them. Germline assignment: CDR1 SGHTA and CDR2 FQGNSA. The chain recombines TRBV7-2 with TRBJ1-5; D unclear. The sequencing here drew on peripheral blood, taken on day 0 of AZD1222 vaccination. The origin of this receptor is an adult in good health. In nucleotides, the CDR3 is TGTGCCAGCAGCTTAGCCCCAGGATATAGCAATCAGCCCCAGCATTTT. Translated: CASSLAPGYSNQPQHF.